This T cell receptor beta chain comes out of a study of blood T cell repertoires in COVID-19. Whole-study context: Some COVID-19 samples were acute and others convalescent; all came from the United States, Italy and Spain.

The CDR3 sequence is 15 residues long. The ends lost 5 bases at V and 6 bases at J; junction bases unmatched: 4. The germline V gene encodes CDR1 MNHEY and CDR2 SMNVEV (reference sequence). Profiled with immunoSEQ multiplex PCR; TCRdb holds only in-frame clones, not every one. Among roughly 100,000 clones listed, 70% to 85% were seen once. Sequences were obtained from peripheral blood. The chain has TRBV27 and TRBJ2-1; TRBD2 matches 13 bases. This receptor was obtained from an elderly woman with active or convalescent COVID-19. The CDR3 reads CASSNRLAGGNEQFF. The CDR3 DNA sequence: TGTGCCAGCAGTAACAGACTAGCGGGGGGCAATGAGCAGTTCTTC.